This T cell receptor beta chain comes out of a study of blood T cell repertoires in COVID-19. Study-level background: Acute and convalescent COVID-19 specimens originated in the United States, Italy and Spain.

Libraries were prepared by immunoSEQ multiplex PCR; TCRdb keeps only in-frame clonotypes and omits some of them. Of about 280,000 clones in the sample, roughly 87% were seen once. The CDR3 has 16 amino acids. Germline CDR1 and CDR2: KGHSH and LQKENI. Trimming took 3 bases from V and 1 from J; bases not matched to a gene: 5. V gene TRBV18 combines with J gene TRBJ2-3; 9 nucleotides match TRBD2. Sequencing used peripheral blood. This sequence originates from a human donor in a cohort sampled during active COVID-19. CDR3 in DNA: TGTGCCAGCTCACCGTTAGCGGGAGTGGGCACAGATACGCAGTATTTT. Its protein is CASSPLAGVGTDTQYF.